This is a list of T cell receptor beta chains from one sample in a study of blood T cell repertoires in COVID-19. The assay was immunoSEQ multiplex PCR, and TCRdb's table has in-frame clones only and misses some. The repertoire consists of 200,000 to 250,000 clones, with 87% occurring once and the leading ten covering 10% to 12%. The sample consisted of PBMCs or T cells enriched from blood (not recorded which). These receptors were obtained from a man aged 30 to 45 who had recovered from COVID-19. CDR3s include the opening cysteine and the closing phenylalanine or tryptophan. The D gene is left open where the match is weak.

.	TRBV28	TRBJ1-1	TGTGCCAGCAGTTTCAGTTACAGGGAGTGGGCTCGGTTGGGCACTTCGAACACTGAAGCTTTCTTT	CASSFSYREWARLGTSNTEAFF
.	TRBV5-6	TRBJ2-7	TGTGCCAGCAGCGCGGGGTACGAGCAGTACTTC	CASSAGYEQYF
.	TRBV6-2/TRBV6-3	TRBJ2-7	TGTGCCAGCAGCCGCAGTCGGCGCAGGGAAGCGTACGAGCAGTACTTC	CASSRSRRREAYEQYF
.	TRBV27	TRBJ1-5	TGTGCCAGCCGAACTGGACTGAACAATCAGCCCCAGCATTTT	CASRTGLNNQPQHF
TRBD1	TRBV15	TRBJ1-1	TGTGCCACCAGCAGGGAAATCGACAGGGCGGACACTGAAGCTTTCTTT	CATSREIDRADTEAFF
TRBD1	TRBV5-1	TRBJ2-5	TGCGCCAGCAGCGGGGGGACAGGGGACTCTCGGACCCAGTACTTC	CASSGGTGDSRTQYF
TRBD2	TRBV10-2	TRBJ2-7	TGCGCCAGCTCCCCTCTCGGCAAGCGGGGCGAGCAGTACTTC	CASSPLGKRGEQYF
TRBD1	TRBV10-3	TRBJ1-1	TGTGCCATCAGTGGGAACAGGGGAGAAACTGAAGCTTTCTTT	CAISGNRGETEAFF
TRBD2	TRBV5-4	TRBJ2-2	TGTGCCAGCAGCGGGGGACTAGCGGAGATCGACACCGGGGAGCTGTTTTTT	CASSGGLAEIDTGELFF
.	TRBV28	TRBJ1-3	TGTGCCAGCAGCGGGAGGGGTCTTACAAACACCATATATTTT	CASSGRGLTNTIYF